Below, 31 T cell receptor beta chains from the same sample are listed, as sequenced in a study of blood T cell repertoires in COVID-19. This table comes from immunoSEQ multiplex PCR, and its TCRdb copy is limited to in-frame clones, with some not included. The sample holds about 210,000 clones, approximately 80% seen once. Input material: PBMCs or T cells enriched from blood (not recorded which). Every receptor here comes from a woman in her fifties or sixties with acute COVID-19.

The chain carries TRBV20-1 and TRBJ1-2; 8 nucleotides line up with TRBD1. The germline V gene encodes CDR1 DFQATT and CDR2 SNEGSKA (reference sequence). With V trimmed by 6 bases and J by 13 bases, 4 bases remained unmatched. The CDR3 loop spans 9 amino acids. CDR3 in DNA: TGCAGTGCGCAGGGGGCGTTCACCTTC. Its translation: CSAQGAFTF.

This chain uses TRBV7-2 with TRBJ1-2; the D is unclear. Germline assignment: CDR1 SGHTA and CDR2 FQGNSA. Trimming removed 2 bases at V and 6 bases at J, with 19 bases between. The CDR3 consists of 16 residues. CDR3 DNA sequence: TGTGCCAGCAGCTTAACGTCCGATAACGTCCGGGATGGCTACACCTTC. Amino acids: CASSLTSDNVRDGYTF. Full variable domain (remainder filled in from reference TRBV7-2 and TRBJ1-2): GAGVSQSPSNKVTEKGKDVELRCDPISGHTALYWYRQSLGQGLEFLIYFQGNSAPDKSGLPSDRFSAERTGGSVSTLTIQRTQQEDSAVYLCASSLTSDNVRDGYTFGSGTRLTVV.

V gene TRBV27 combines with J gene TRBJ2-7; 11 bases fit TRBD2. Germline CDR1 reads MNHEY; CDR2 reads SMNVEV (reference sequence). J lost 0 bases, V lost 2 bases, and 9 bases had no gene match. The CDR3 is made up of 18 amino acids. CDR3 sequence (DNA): TGTGCCAGCAGTTTAGTAGGACTAGCGGGCGCTAGCTCCTACGAGCAGTACTTC. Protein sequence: CASSLVGLAGASSYEQYF.

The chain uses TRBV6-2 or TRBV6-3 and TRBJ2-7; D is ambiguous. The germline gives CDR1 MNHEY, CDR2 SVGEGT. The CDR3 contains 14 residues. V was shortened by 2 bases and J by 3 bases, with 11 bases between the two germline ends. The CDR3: CASSYNARNYEQYF. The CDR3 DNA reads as TGTGCCAGCAGTTACAATGCGCGGAACTACGAGCAGTACTTC.

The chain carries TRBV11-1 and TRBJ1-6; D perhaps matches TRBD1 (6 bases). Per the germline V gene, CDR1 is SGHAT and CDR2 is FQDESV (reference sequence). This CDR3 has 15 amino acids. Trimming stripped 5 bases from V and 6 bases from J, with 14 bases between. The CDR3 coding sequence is TGTGCCAGCAGCAGAACAGGGTCGGCTAATTCACCCCTCCACTTT. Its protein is CASSRTGSANSPLHF.

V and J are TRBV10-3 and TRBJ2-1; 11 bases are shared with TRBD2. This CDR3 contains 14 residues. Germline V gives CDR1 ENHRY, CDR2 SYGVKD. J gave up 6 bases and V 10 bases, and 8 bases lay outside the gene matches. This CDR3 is CATQNLAGGNEQFF. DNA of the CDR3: TGTGCCACCCAAAATCTAGCGGGGGGCAATGAGCAGTTCTTC.

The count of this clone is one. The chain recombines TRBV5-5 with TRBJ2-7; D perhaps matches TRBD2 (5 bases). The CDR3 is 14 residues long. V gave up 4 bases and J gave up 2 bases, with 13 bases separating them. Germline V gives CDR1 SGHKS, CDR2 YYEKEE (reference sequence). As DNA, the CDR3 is TGTGCCAGCAGCACCTACGAGGGAACCTACGAGCAGTACTTC. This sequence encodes CASSTYEGTYEQYF.

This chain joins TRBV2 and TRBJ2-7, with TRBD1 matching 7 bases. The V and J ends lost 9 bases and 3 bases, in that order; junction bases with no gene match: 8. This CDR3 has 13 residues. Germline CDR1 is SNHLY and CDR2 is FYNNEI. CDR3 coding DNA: TGTGCCAGTGCTGAGGACAGGCTCTACGAGCAGTACTTC. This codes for CASAEDRLYEQYF.

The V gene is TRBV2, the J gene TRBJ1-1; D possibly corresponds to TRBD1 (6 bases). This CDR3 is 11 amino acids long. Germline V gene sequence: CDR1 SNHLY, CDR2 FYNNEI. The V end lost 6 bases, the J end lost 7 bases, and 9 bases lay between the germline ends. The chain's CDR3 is CASREQGEAFF. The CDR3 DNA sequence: TGTGCCAGCAGGGAACAGGGTGAAGCTTTCTTT.

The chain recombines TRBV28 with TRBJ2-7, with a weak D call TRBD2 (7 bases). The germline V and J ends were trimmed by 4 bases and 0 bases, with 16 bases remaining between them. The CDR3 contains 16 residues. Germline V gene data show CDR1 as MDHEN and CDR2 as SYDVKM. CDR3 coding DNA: TGTGCCAGCAGTTCCCGGCGCGGGGGCTACTCCTACGAGCAGTACTTC. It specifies CASSSRRGGYSYEQYF.

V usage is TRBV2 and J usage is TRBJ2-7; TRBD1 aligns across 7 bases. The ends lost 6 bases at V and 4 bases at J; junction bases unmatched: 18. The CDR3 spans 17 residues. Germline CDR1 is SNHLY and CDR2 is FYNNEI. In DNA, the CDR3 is TGTGCCAGCAGGGGAGCTATTGGGCAGGGGGAACGATACGAGCAGTACTTC. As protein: CASRGAIGQGERYEQYF.

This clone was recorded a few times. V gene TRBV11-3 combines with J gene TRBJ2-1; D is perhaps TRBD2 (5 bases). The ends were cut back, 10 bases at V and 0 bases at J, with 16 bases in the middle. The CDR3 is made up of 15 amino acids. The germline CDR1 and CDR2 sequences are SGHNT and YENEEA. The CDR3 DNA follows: TGTGCCACCAAAATCCGGGGTAGCTCCTACAATGAGCAGTTCTTC. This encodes CATKIRGSSYNEQFF.

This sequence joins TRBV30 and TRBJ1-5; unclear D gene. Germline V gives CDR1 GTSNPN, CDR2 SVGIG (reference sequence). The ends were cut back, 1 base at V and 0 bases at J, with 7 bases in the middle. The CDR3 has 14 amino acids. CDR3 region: CAWSARLSNQPQHF. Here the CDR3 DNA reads TGTGCCTGGAGTGCCAGGCTTAGCAATCAGCCCCAGCATTTT. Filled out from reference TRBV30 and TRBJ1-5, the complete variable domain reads SQTIHQWPATLVQPVGSPLSLECTVEGTSNPNLYWYRQAAGRGLQLLFYSVGIGQISSEVPQNLSASRPQDRQFILSSKKLLLSDSGFYLCAWSARLSNQPQHFGDGTRLSIL.

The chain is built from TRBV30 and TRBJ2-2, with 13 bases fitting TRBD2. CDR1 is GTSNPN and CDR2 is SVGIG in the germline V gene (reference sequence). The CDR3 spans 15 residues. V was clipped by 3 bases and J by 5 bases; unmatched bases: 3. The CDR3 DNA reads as TGTGCCTGGAGGCCGGGACTAGCGGGAACCGGGGAGCTGTTTTTT. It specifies CAWRPGLAGTGELFF.

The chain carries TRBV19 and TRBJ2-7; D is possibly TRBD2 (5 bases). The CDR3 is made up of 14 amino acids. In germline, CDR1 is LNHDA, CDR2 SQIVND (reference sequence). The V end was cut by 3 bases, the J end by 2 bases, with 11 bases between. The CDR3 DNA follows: TGTGCCAGTAGTATTCAGGACTCCCCCTACGAGCAGTACTTC. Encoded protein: CASSIQDSPYEQYF.

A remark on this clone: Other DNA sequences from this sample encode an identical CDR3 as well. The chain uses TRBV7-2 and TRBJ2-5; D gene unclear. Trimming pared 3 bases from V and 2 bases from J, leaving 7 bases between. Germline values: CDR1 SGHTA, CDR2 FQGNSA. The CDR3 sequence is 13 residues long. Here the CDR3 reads CASSFRRQETQYF. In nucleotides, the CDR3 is TGTGCCAGCAGCTTTCGTAGACAAGAGACCCAGTACTTC.

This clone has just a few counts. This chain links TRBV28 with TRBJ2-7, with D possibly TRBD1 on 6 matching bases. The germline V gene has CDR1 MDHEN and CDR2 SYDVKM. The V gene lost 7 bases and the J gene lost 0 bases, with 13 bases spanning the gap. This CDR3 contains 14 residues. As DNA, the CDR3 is TGTGCCAGCACCATGTTGGACAGCTCCTACGAGCAGTACTTC. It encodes CASTMLDSSYEQYF. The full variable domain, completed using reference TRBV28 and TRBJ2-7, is DVKVTQSSRYLVKRTGEKVFLECVQDMDHENMFWYRQDPGLGLRLIYFSYDVKMKEKGDIPEGYSVSREKKERFSLILESASTNQTSMYLCASTMLDSSYEQYFGPGTRLTVT.

The CDR3 spells CASITSQGANTEAFF. CDR3 nucleotides: TGCGCCAGCATAACTTCCCAGGGGGCTAACACTGAAGCTTTCTTT. V is TRBV5-1 and J is TRBJ1-1; 8 nucleotides line up with TRBD1. CDR1 is SGHRS, CDR2 YFSETQ, per germline. The length of the CDR3 is 15 residues. The trim removed 6 bases at V and 2 bases at J, leaving 9 bases unmatched. Combining the CDR3 with reference TRBV5-1 and TRBJ1-1 gives the whole variable domain KAGVTQTPRYLIKTRGQQVTLSCSPISGHRSVSWYQQTPGQGLQFLFEYFSETQRNKGNFPGRFSGRQFSNSRSEMNVSTLELGDSALYLCASITSQGANTEAFFGQGTRLTVV.

CDR3 sequence reads: CATSDWGGRPEGNEQFF. DNA for the CDR3: TGTGCCACCAGTGATTGGGGCGGGAGACCCGAGGGAAATGAGCAGTTCTTC. V and J are TRBV24-1 and TRBJ2-1; 7 positions match TRBD2. The CDR3 is 17 amino acids. Per germline, CDR1 KGHDR and CDR2 SFDVKD. V was clipped by 2 bases and J by 7 bases; unmatched bases: 13.

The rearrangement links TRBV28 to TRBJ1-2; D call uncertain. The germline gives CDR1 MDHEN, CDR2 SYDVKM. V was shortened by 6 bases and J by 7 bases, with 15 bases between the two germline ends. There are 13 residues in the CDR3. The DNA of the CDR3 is TGTGCCAGCAGACTTGCGGTGGTTGGTGGCTACACCTTC. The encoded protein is CASRLAVVGGYTF.

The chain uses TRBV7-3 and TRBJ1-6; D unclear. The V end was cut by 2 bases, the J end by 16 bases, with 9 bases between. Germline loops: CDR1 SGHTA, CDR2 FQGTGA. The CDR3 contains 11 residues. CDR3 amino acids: CASSLLRTLHF. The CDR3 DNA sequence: TGTGCCAGCAGCTTATTGAGAACTCTCCACTTT.

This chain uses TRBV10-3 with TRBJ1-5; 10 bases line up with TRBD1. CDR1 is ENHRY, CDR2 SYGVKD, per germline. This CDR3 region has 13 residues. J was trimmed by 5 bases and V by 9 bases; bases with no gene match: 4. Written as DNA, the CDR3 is TGTGCCATAGCCGGGACAGGGGATCAGCCCCAGCATTTT. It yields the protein CAIAGTGDQPQHF.

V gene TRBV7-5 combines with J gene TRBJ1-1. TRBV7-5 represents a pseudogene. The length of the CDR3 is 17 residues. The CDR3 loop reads CARSLVCQREVDTEAFF. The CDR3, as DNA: TGTGCCAGAAGCTTAGTCTGTCAGAGAGAGGTGGACACTGAAGCTTTCTTT.

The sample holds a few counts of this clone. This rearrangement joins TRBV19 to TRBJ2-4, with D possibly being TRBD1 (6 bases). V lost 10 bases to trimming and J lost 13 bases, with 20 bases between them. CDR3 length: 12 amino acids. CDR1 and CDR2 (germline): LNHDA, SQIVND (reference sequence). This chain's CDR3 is CATISTGQRQYF. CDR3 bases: TGTGCCACCATATCAACAGGGCAAAGGCAGTACTTC.

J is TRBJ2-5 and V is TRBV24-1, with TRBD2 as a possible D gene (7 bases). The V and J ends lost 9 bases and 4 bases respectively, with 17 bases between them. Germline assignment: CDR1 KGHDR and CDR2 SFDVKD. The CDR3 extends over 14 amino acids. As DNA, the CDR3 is TGTGCCACCCAAGGGGGAGGGACGGGAGAGACCCAGTACTTC. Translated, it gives CATQGGGTGETQYF.

CDR3 nucleotides: TGTGCCAGTAACATAGCGGGACTCTACAATGAGCAGTTCTTC. It yields the protein CASNIAGLYNEQFF. The rearrangement uses TRBV28 and TRBJ2-1, with 8 bases that match TRBD2. CDR1 MDHEN and CDR2 SYDVKM come from the germline V gene. V trimming: 9 bases; J trimming: 3 bases; junction bases outside the gene matches: 7. The CDR3 contains 14 residues.

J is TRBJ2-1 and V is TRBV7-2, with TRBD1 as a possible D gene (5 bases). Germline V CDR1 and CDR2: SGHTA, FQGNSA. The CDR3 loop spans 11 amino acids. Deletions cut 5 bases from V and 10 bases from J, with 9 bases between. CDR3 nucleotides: TGTGCCAGCAGCCCGACAGTCGAGCAGTTCTTC. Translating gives CASSPTVEQFF.

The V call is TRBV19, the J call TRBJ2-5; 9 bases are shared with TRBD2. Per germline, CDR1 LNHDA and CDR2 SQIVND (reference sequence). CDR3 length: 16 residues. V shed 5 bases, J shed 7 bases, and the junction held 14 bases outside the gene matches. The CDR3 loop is CASSPPASGGSGTQYF. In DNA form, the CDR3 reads TGTGCCAGTAGTCCTCCTGCAAGCGGGGGGTCGGGGACCCAGTACTTC.

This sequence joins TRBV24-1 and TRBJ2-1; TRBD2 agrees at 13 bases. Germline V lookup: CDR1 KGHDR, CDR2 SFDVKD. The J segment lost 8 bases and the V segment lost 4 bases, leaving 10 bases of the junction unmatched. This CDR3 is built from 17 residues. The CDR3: CATSEPGTSGTLDEQFF. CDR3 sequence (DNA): TGTGCCACCAGTGAACCTGGGACTAGCGGGACTCTTGATGAGCAGTTCTTC.

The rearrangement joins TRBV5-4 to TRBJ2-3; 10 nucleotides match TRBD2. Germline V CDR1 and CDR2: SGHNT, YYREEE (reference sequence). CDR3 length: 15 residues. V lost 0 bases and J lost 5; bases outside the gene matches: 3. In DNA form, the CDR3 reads TGTGCCAGCAGCTTGGTACTAGCGGGGCAAGATACGCAGTATTTT. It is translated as CASSLVLAGQDTQYF.

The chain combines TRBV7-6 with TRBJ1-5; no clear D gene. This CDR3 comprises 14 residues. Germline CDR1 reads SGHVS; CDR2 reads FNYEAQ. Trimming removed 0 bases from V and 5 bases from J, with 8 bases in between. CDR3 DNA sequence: TGTGCCAGCAGCTTAGCCGGTCGGGATCAGCCCCAGCATTTT. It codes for CASSLAGRDQPQHF.